This T cell receptor beta chain was captured by sequencing in a study of beta chain features in type 1 diabetes. The CDR3 sequence is 15 residues long. V was pared by 3 bases and J by 0 bases, with 3 bases of the junction left unmatched. Looked up from germline, CDR1 is SEHNR and CDR2 is FQNEAQ (reference sequence). Study-wide results and limits: There was a moderate but significant shortening of TCRB CDR3s in all four CD4+ subsets of Type 1 diabetes patients.

Of the isolated RNA, all was reverse transcribed, and so the sequenced material was expressed TCRB transcripts. Libraries were prepared by immunoSEQ multiplex PCR; TCRdb keeps only in-frame clonotypes and omits some of them. In the table there are about 150,000 clones, about a tenth of which are singletons. This clone showed up just a few times. Its antigen is not known. Sample: central memory CD4+ T cells from blood. The sequence came from a young man with type 1 diabetes. The V call is TRBV7-9, the J call TRBJ1-1, with 8 nucleotides matching TRBD1. The CDR3 sequence is CASSFWTGMNTEAFF. The CDR3 DNA reads TGTGCCAGCAGCTTCTGGACAGGGATGAACACTGAAGCTTTCTTT.